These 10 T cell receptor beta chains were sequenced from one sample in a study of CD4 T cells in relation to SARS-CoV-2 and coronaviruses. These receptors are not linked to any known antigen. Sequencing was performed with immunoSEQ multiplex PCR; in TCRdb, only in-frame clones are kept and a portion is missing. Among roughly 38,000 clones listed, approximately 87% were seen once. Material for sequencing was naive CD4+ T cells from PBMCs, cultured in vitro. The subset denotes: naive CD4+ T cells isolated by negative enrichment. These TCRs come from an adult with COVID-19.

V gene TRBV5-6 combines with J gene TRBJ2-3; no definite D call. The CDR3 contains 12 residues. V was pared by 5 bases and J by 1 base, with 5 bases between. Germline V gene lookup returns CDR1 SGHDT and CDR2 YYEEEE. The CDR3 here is CASSYGTDTQYF. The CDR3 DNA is TGTGCCAGCAGTTACGGCACAGATACGCAGTATTTT.

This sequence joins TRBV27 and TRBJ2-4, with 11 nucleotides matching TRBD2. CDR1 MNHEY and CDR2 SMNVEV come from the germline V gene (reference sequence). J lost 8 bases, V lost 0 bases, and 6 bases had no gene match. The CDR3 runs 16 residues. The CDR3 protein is CASSLSVAGGVDIQYF. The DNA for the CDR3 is TGTGCCAGCAGTTTATCCGTAGCGGGAGGGGTGGACATTCAGTACTTC.

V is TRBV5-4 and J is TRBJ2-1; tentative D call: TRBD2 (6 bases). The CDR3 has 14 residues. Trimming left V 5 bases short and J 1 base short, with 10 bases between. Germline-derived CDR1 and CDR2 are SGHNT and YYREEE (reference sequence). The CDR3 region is CASREGKSYNEQFF. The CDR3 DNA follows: TGTGCCAGCAGGGAGGGTAAGTCCTACAATGAGCAGTTCTTC.

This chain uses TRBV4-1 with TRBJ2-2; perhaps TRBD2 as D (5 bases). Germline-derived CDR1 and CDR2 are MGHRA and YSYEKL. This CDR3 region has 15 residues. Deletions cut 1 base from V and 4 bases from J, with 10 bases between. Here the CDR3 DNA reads TGCGCCAGCAGCCAAGTACCCGGAGGCACCGGGGAGCTGTTTTTT. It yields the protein CASSQVPGGTGELFF.

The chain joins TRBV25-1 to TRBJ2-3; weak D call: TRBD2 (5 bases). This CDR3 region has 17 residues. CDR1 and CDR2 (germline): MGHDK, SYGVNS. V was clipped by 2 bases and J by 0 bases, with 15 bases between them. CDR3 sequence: CASSEPVGGPSTDTQYF. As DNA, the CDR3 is TGTGCCAGCAGTGAACCCGTAGGCGGGCCTAGCACAGATACGCAGTATTTT.

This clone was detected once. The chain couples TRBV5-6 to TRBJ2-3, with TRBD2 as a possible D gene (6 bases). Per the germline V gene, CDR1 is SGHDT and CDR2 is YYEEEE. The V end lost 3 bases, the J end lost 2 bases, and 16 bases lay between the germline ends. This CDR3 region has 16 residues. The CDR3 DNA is TGTGCCAGCAGCTCATTCAACGGGAGAGTCACAGATACGCAGTATTTT. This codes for CASSSFNGRVTDTQYF.

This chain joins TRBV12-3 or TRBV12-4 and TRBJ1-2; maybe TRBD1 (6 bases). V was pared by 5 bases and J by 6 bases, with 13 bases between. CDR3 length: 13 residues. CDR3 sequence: CASSHRAGNGYTF. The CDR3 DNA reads TGTGCCAGCAGTCACAGGGCTGGGAATGGCTACACCTTC.

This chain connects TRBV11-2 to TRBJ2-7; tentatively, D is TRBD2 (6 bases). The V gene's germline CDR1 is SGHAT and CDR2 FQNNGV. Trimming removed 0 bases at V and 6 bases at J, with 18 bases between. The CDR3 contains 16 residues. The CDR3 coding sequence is TGTGCCAGCAGCTTAGAAATTAGCGGCAGCGGGTCCGAGCAGTACTTC. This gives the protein CASSLEISGSGSEQYF.

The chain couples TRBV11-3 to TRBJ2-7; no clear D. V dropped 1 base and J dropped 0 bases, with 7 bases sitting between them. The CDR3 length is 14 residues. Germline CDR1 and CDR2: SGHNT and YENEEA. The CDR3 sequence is CASSLGGDSYEQYF. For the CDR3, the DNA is TGTGCCAGCAGCTTAGGAGGCGACTCCTACGAGCAGTACTTC.

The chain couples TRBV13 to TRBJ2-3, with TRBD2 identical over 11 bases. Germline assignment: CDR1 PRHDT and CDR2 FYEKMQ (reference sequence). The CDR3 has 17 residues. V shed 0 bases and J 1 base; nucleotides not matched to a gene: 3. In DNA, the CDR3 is TGTGCCAGCAGCTTAGGGCAGGGACTAGCGGGCACAGATACGCAGTATTTT. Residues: CASSLGQGLAGTDTQYF.